These 18 T cell receptor beta chains share one sample of origin, sequenced in a study of blood T cell repertoires in COVID-19. This table comes from immunoSEQ multiplex PCR, and its TCRdb copy is limited to in-frame clones, with some not included. The table includes fewer than 300,000 clones, more than 75% detected once. Sequencing input: peripheral blood. The receptors here all came from a woman aged 40 to 50 who had recovered from COVID-19.

V gene TRBV15 combines with J gene TRBJ1-1; no firm D call. This CDR3 comprises 14 residues. Trimming removed 6 bases from V and 1 base from J, with 12 bases in between. Per the germline V gene, CDR1 is LNHNV and CDR2 is YYDKDF (reference sequence). The CDR3, as DNA: TGTGCCACCAGGGCAGGCTCGCCGAACACTGAAGCTTTCTTT. Translated, it gives CATRAGSPNTEAFF.

This chain links TRBV10-3 with TRBJ2-7; D may be TRBD1 (5 bases). Germline-derived CDR1 and CDR2 are ENHRY and SYGVKD. The CDR3 has 13 residues. Trimming removed 3 bases from V and 3 bases from J, with 9 bases in between. The CDR3 region is CAISDRVNYEQYF. The CDR3 DNA is TGTGCCATCAGTGACAGGGTAAACTACGAGCAGTACTTC.

This rearrangement joins TRBV7-9 to TRBJ2-7; 8 bases match TRBD1. Losses at the gene ends were 5 bases for V and 5 bases for J; bases not matched to a gene: 14. This CDR3 region has 16 residues. In germline, CDR1 is SEHNR, CDR2 FQNEAQ (reference sequence). The CDR3 loop is CASSPQGRGPVNEQYF. The CDR3 DNA reads TGTGCCAGCAGCCCACAGGGCAGGGGGCCTGTTAACGAGCAGTACTTC.

The gene calls are TRBV27 and TRBJ2-7; 8 bases agree with TRBD2. The CDR3 extends over 14 amino acids. V lost 5 bases and J lost 3; bases outside the gene matches: 6. Germline V gene lookup returns CDR1 MNHEY and CDR2 SMNVEV (reference sequence). The CDR3 region has the DNA TGTGCCAGCAGTGGCTCCGGGGGGGGCTACGAGCAGTACTTC. It translates to CASSGSGGGYEQYF.

V and J are TRBV7-9 and TRBJ1-1, with no clear D. V was clipped by 1 base and J by 11 bases, with 14 bases between them. Germline V gene lookup returns CDR1 SEHNR and CDR2 FQNEAQ (reference sequence). The CDR3 sequence is 13 residues long. CDR3 DNA: TGTGCCAGCAGCTTAGGTGAGGGTTTGGACGCTTTCTTT. Translated: CASSLGEGLDAFF.

This chain connects TRBV6-5 to TRBJ1-3; D might be TRBD1 (5 bases). The V gene's germline CDR1 is MNHEY and CDR2 SVGAGI. The CDR3 spans 15 residues. V was pared by 4 bases and J by 4 bases, with 14 bases between. CDR3 nucleotides: TGTGCCAGCAGTTCGGACACGGGTGGGGGAAACACCATATATTTT. Amino acid sequence: CASSSDTGGGNTIYF.

The J gene is TRBJ1-1, the V gene TRBV19; no clear D. The length of the CDR3 is 18 residues. The germline V gene has CDR1 LNHDA and CDR2 SQIVND (reference sequence). V lost 5 bases, J lost 2 bases, and 24 bases lay in between. The CDR3 DNA is TGTGCCAGTAGTCTCCTTCTGGAGCCAGCTGATCTTAACACTGAAGCTTTCTTT. This codes for CASSLLLEPADLNTEAFF.

The rearrangement links TRBV7-8 to TRBJ2-1; TRBD2 matches at 8 bases. The CDR3 sequence is 12 residues long. Germline trimming cut 5 bases from V and 10 bases from J; bases unmatched to any gene: 4. CDR1 SGHVS and CDR2 FQNEAQ come from the germline V gene. The chain's CDR3 is CASSPGGDEQFF. The DNA for the CDR3 is TGTGCCAGCAGCCCCGGGGGGGACGAGCAGTTCTTC.

The chain links TRBV7-2 to TRBJ2-7; D gene unclear. This CDR3 has 13 amino acids. The V and J ends lost 2 bases and 4 bases respectively, with 9 bases between them. The germline gives CDR1 SGHTA, CDR2 FQGNSA. The CDR3 loop reads CASSLIPRYEQYF. In DNA form, the CDR3 reads TGTGCCAGCAGCTTAATTCCCAGATACGAGCAGTACTTC.

The V call is TRBV27, the J call TRBJ1-2; D may be TRBD1 (6 bases). The V gene lost 7 bases and the J gene lost 7 bases, with 10 bases spanning the gap. The V gene's germline CDR1 is MNHEY and CDR2 SMNVEV (reference sequence). The CDR3 runs 11 residues. CDR3 sequence (DNA): TGTGCCAGCAAGGGGGGGATTGGCTACACCTTC. Translating gives CASKGGIGYTF.

J is TRBJ1-3 and V is TRBV19; maybe TRBD1 (5 bases). CDR1 and CDR2 from the germline V gene are LNHDA and SQIVND (reference sequence). The CDR3 extends over 13 amino acids. V lost 8 bases and J 10 bases, leaving 18 bases between the germline ends. The CDR3 loop reads CASGAALEMTIYF. The CDR3, as DNA: TGTGCCAGTGGGGCAGCTCTGGAAATGACCATATATTTT. Together with reference TRBV19 and TRBJ1-3, the CDR3 gives the full variable domain: DGGITQSPKYLFRKEGQNVTLSCEQNLNHDAMYWYRQDPGQGLRLIYYSQIVNDFQKGDIAEGYSVSREKKESFPLTVTSAQKNPTAFYLCASGAALEMTIYFGEGSWLTVV.

This rearrangement joins TRBV5-4 to TRBJ2-1; 7 nucleotides align to TRBD2. The CDR3 spans 15 residues. CDR1 and CDR2 from the germline V gene are SGHNT and YYREEE (reference sequence). Germline trimming cut 0 bases from V and 6 bases from J; bases unmatched to any gene: 6. The CDR3 loop reads CASSLGGGGINEQFF. CDR3 coding DNA: TGTGCCAGCAGCTTGGGGGGCGGGGGAATCAATGAGCAGTTCTTC.

The chain has TRBV29-1 and TRBJ2-7; D uncertain. Trimming cost V 4 bases and J 0 bases, with 7 bases left between them. CDR1 SQVTM and CDR2 ANQGSEA come from the germline V gene. The CDR3 runs to 12 residues. The CDR3 coding sequence is TGCAGCGTTGGAACCAGCTCCTACGAGCAGTACTTC. Protein sequence: CSVGTSSYEQYF.

This clone was recorded a few times. The chain employs TRBV5-4 and TRBJ2-1, with 7 nucleotides matching TRBD1. V lost 0 bases and J lost 2; bases outside the gene matches: 5. This CDR3 comprises 16 residues. Germline V gene lookup returns CDR1 SGHNT and CDR2 YYREEE (reference sequence). CDR3 DNA sequence: TGTGCCAGCAGCTTGGGACAGGGTATCACCTACAATGAGCAGTTCTTC. Encoded protein: CASSLGQGITYNEQFF.

The chain joins TRBV10-3 to TRBJ1-6, with 8 nucleotides matching TRBD1. After removal of 4 bases from V and 6 bases from J, the junction contained 5 bases not matched to a gene. Germline-derived CDR1 and CDR2 are ENHRY and SYGVKD. This CDR3 is built from 15 residues. In DNA form, the CDR3 reads TGTGCCATCAGTGTGCTGGACAGGGCTAATTCACCCCTCCACTTT. Its protein is CAISVLDRANSPLHF.

V usage is TRBV11-2 and J usage is TRBJ2-3, with D unclear. Per the germline V gene, CDR1 is SGHAT and CDR2 is FQNNGV. The CDR3 has 11 amino acids. Trimming pared 4 bases from V and 6 bases from J, leaving 5 bases between. The CDR3 loop reads CASSYGDTQYF. Here the CDR3 DNA reads TGTGCCAGCAGCTACGGGGATACGCAGTATTTT.

V gene TRBV19 combines with J gene TRBJ1-6; D unresolved. Per the germline V gene, CDR1 is LNHDA and CDR2 is SQIVND (reference sequence). This CDR3 has 16 residues. The germline V and J ends were trimmed by 6 bases and 0 bases, with 12 bases remaining between them. CDR3 coding DNA: TGTGCCAGTAGCCCCTCACACAGCTCCTATAATTCACCCCTCCACTTT. Protein product: CASSPSHSSYNSPLHF. The variable domain in full, completed from reference TRBV19 and TRBJ1-6, reads DGGITQSPKYLFRKEGQNVTLSCEQNLNHDAMYWYRQDPGQGLRLIYYSQIVNDFQKGDIAEGYSVSREKKESFPLTVTSAQKNPTAFYLCASSPSHSSYNSPLHFGNGTRLTVT.

This rearrangement joins TRBV7-9 to TRBJ1-2; D gene uncertain. The V gene lost 7 bases and the J gene lost 2 bases, with 11 bases spanning the gap. This CDR3 contains 13 residues. The germline V gene has CDR1 SEHNR and CDR2 FQNEAQ (reference sequence). This chain's CDR3 is CASTPGVNYGYTF. CDR3 nucleotide sequence: TGTGCCAGCACCCCCGGGGTCAACTATGGCTACACCTTC.